This T cell receptor beta chain was observed in a study of OX40 agonist ivuxolimab in advanced cancers. V dropped 6 bases and J dropped 6 bases, with 16 bases sitting between them. The germline V gene has CDR1 MNHEY and CDR2 SMNVEV (reference sequence). This CDR3 has 14 amino acids. Sequencing was performed with immunoSEQ multiplex PCR; in TCRdb, only in-frame clones are kept and a portion is missing. The data contain under 70,000 clones, around nine tenths of them seen just once; the ten biggest clones take up 1.1%. This receptor was identified in an adult with an advanced solid tumor such as melanoma, head and neck, liver or kidney cancer. The V call is TRBV27, the J call TRBJ2-3, with D possibly matching TRBD2 (7 bases). Sequencing was performed on CD4+ or CD8+ T cells sorted from blood, taken in a trial of the OX40 agonist ivuxolimab. The CDR3 here is CASRRGPGGDTQYF. The DNA of the CDR3 is TGTGCCAGCAGGCGGGGGCCCGGGGGGGATACGCAGTATTTT.